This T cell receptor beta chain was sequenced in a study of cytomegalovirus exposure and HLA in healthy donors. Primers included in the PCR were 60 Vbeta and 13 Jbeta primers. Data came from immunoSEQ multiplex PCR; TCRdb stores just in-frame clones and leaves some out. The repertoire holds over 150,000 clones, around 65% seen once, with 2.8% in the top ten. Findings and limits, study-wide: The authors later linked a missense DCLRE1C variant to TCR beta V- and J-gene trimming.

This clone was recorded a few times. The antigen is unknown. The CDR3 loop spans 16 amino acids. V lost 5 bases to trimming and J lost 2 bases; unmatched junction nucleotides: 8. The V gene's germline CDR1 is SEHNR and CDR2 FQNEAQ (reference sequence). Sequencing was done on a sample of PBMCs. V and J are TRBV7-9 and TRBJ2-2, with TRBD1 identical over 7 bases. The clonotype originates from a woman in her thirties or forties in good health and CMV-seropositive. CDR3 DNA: TGTGCCAGCAGCAGCAGACAGGGCATTAACACCGGGGAGCTGTTTTTT. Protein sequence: CASSSRQGINTGELFF.